The 4 T cell receptor beta chains below all came from one sample that was sequenced in a study of radiation and T cells in renal cell carcinoma. Clones were sequenced by immunoSEQ multiplex PCR, and TCRdb holds only the in-frame ones, with some missing. The sample has approximately 8,400 clones, around 64% seen once. Treatment reported: treatment-naive control, cytoreductive nephrectomy. Sequenced here: tumor tissue, sampled from a patient whose treatment was nephrectomy without radiotherapy. All receptors come from a man aged 55 to 70 with renal cell carcinoma.

The chain links TRBV2 to TRBJ2-1; no definite D call. Per germline, CDR1 SNHLY and CDR2 FYNNEI. Trimming took 4 bases from V and 9 from J, leaving 4 bases between them. This CDR3 contains 10 residues. The DNA of the CDR3 is TGTGCCAGCAGTGTAGGTGAGCAGTTCTTC. Residues: CASSVGEQFF.

The chain is built from TRBV29-1 and TRBJ2-3; TRBD2 aligns across 15 bases. The CDR3 spans 18 residues. V gave up 0 bases and J gave up 4 bases; unmatched junction bases: 8. The germline gives CDR1 SQVTM, CDR2 ANQGSEA. CDR3 sequence (DNA): TGCAGCGTTGAAGACTACGGACTAGCGGGAGGGGGGTCAGATACGCAGTATTTT. Translation gives CSVEDYGLAGGGSDTQYF.

The chain links TRBV14 to TRBJ2-3, with 7 bases fitting TRBD2. Germline assignment: CDR1 SGHDN and CDR2 FVKESK. This CDR3 comprises 16 residues. Trimming removed 1 base from V and 4 bases from J; junction bases left unmatched: 8. The CDR3 DNA follows: TGTGCCAGCAGCCAAGTTGGAGGCGGGGGTGCAGATACGCAGTATTTT. As protein: CASSQVGGGGADTQYF.

V usage is TRBV18 and J usage is TRBJ2-2; TRBD1 matches at 7 bases. Looked up from germline, CDR1 is KGHSH and CDR2 is LQKENI. The V gene end was trimmed by 6 bases and the J gene end by 7 bases; junction bases not matched to a gene: 8. The CDR3 runs to 14 residues. DNA for the CDR3: TGTGCCAGCTCGCCGACAGGGACCGACGGGGAGCTGTTTTTT. Its translation is CASSPTGTDGELFF.